Presented here are 25 T cell receptor beta chains from one specimen sequenced in a study of blood T cell repertoires in COVID-19. This table comes from immunoSEQ multiplex PCR, and its TCRdb copy is limited to in-frame clones, with some not included. The sample has some 130,000 clones, roughly 90% seen once; the top ten hold around 2.9%. Material for sequencing was peripheral blood. These receptors all stem from a man aged 55-75 years with active or convalescent COVID-19.

This chain joins TRBV4-2 and TRBJ2-1; 9 nucleotides match TRBD2. This CDR3 is 18 amino acids long. Germline CDR1 and CDR2: LGHNA and YNFKEQ. V was pared by 0 bases and J by 5 bases, with 11 bases of the junction left unmatched. The CDR3 region has the DNA TGTGCCAGCAGCCAAGAGAACAGGCCTAGCGGGGTCAACAATGAGCAGTTCTTC. As protein: CASSQENRPSGVNNEQFF.

This clone was recorded once. The genes are TRBV21-1 and TRBJ1-6; the table's TRBD1 call for D was not verified on the DNA. TRBV21-1 is a listed pseudogene. The CDR3 is 18 amino acids. The chain's CDR3 is CASSKGGDRGHGNSPLHF. The CDR3 DNA reads as TGTGCCAGCAGCAAAGGGGGGGACAGGGGGCATGGGAATTCACCCCTCCACTTT.

The gene calls are TRBV14 and TRBJ1-4; 7 bases match TRBD1. Per germline, CDR1 SGHDN and CDR2 FVKESK. The CDR3 is 15 residues long. The J segment lost 6 bases and the V segment lost 2 bases, leaving 6 bases of the junction unmatched. The CDR3 DNA follows: TGTGCCAGCAGCCAAATACAGGGGATGGATGAAAAACTGTTTTTT. Translating it yields CASSQIQGMDEKLFF.

The table lists this clone with a few counts. The chain is built from TRBV2 and TRBJ1-2; 12 bases fit TRBD1. This CDR3 spans 15 amino acids. Germline lookup yields CDR1 SNHLY and CDR2 FYNNEI. V dropped 8 bases and J dropped 4; count of bases not matched to a gene: 8. The CDR3 sequence is CASAAGTGGAYGYTF. In DNA form, the CDR3 reads TGTGCCAGCGCTGCCGGGACAGGGGGCGCCTATGGCTACACCTTC.

This chain connects TRBV29-1 to TRBJ1-1, with D possibly matching TRBD1 (5 bases). The CDR3 is 11 amino acids. V gave up 6 bases and J gave up 6 bases, with 11 bases separating them. Germline CDR1 is SQVTM and CDR2 is ANQGSEA. The chain's CDR3 is CSVDRGPEAFF. As DNA, the CDR3 is TGCAGCGTAGATAGGGGCCCTGAAGCTTTCTTT.

The chain carries TRBV19 and TRBJ1-2; 9 bases fit TRBD1. The CDR3 covers 13 residues. Germline-derived CDR1 and CDR2 are LNHDA and SQIVND (reference sequence). Trimming cost V 7 bases and J 8 bases; bases outside gene matches: 8. The CDR3 DNA reads as TGTGCCAGTAACCTCGACAGGGGGGTCGGCTACACCTTC. This sequence encodes CASNLDRGVGYTF.

The J gene is TRBJ2-7, the V gene TRBV6-5; TRBD1 matches 7 bases. Germline-derived CDR1 and CDR2 are MNHEY and SVGAGI. The V gene end was trimmed by 7 bases and the J gene end by 4 bases; junction bases not matched to a gene: 13. The CDR3 has 15 residues. The DNA for the CDR3 is TGTGCCAGCACCAGATCCCGGGACAGTAGATACGAGCAGTACTTC. Its translation is CASTRSRDSRYEQYF.

This sequence joins TRBV4-2 and TRBJ2-7; 12 bases map to TRBD2. CDR3 length equals 16 residues. The germline V gene has CDR1 LGHNA and CDR2 YNFKEQ. The trim removed 4 bases at V and 0 bases at J, leaving 4 bases unmatched. The CDR3 bases are TGTGCCAGCAGCCGAGGACTAGCGGGGTTCTCCTACGAGCAGTACTTC. It codes for CASSRGLAGFSYEQYF.

This sequence joins TRBV7-2 and TRBJ1-2, with 8 bases lining up with TRBD1. The CDR3 loop spans 17 amino acids. V lost 5 bases and J lost 2; bases outside the gene matches: 13. The germline V gene has CDR1 SGHTA and CDR2 FQGNSA. The CDR3 spells CASSPWTGTRSNYGYTF. DNA for the CDR3: TGTGCCAGCAGCCCTTGGACAGGGACCCGAAGCAACTATGGCTACACCTTC.

The rearrangement uses TRBV20-1 and TRBJ1-5; 8 positions agree with TRBD1. The CDR3 has 14 amino acids. The germline gives CDR1 DFQATT, CDR2 SNEGSKA (reference sequence). The junction had 12 bases not matched to a gene; V was cut back by 3 bases and J by 11 bases. The CDR3 is CSASGSSGGMAQHF. CDR3 bases: TGCAGTGCTAGTGGGTCATCAGGGGGCATGGCCCAGCATTTT.

The chain employs TRBV3-1 (or the pseudogene TRBV3-2) and TRBJ1-3; D remains ambiguous. CDR1 LGHDT and CDR2 YNNKEL come from the germline V gene (reference sequence). The CDR3 is 18 amino acids. Deletions cut 4 bases from V and 1 base from J, with 20 bases between. The CDR3 bases are TGTGCCAGCAGCCTATCATCCACCACTCGGACTTCTGGAAACACCATATATTTT. Translation gives CASSLSSTTRTSGNTIYF.

Many counts were recorded for this clone. The chain joins TRBV1 to TRBJ2-1; the table gives TRBD2 as D, unverified against the DNA. TRBV1 is designated a pseudogene. The length of the CDR3 is 18 residues. DNA of the CDR3: TGCACCAGCAGCCCAAACTATACCGGGGGTTCCCTTTACAATGAGCAGTTCTTC. Protein product: CTSSPNYTGGSLYNEQFF.

V gene TRBV23-1 combines with J gene TRBJ1-1, with 11 positions matching TRBD1. TRBV23-1 is marked as an open reading frame, function uncertain. The junction had 9 bases not matched to a gene; V was cut back by 0 bases and J by 0 bases. The CDR3 is 19 amino acids. CDR3 coding DNA: TGCGCCAGCAGTCAATCAAGTCCCGGGACAGGGGGGATGAACACTGAAGCTTTCTTT. Encoded protein: CASSQSSPGTGGMNTEAFF.

The rearrangement joins TRBV19 to TRBJ1-5; no firm D call. The CDR3 consists of 14 residues. The V and J ends lost 7 bases and 4 bases respectively, with 14 bases between them. Germline V gives CDR1 LNHDA, CDR2 SQIVND (reference sequence). In DNA, the CDR3 is TGTGCCAGTACCCCCCCGGGCGGGAATCAGCCCCAGCATTTT. Encoded protein: CASTPPGGNQPQHF.

The CDR3 spells CATSDLGQGAFNSYNSPLHF. The DNA for the CDR3 is TGTGCCACCAGTGATTTGGGACAGGGGGCATTCAACTCCTATAATTCACCCCTCCACTTT. V is TRBV24-1 and J is TRBJ1-6; 11 bases match TRBD1. CDR3 length equals 20 residues. Trimming removed 0 bases from V and 0 bases from J; junction bases left unmatched: 6. From germline, CDR1 is KGHDR and CDR2 SFDVKD.

This sequence joins TRBV6-1 and TRBJ1-3; D is uncertain. Germline V gene sequence: CDR1 MNHNS, CDR2 SASEGT. The CDR3 is made up of 15 amino acids. V was clipped by 0 bases and J by 0 bases, with 6 bases between them. As DNA, the CDR3 is TGTGCCAGCAGTGAAGCTCACTTCTCTGGAAACACCATATATTTT. Protein: CASSEAHFSGNTIYF.

This clone was found a few times. The chain joins TRBV28 to TRBJ1-2; D call uncertain. From germline, CDR1 is MDHEN and CDR2 SYDVKM. V was shortened by 2 bases and J by 4 bases, with 5 bases between the two germline ends. The CDR3 extends over 12 amino acids. The CDR3 nucleotides read TGTGCCAGCAGTTTAGGGAGCTATGGCTACACCTTC. As protein: CASSLGSYGYTF.

The chain joins TRBV6-6 to TRBJ2-3; 11 nucleotides align to TRBD2. V shed 5 bases and J 6 bases; nucleotides not matched to a gene: 7. Germline lookup yields CDR1 MNHNY and CDR2 SVGAGI (reference sequence). The CDR3 extends over 15 amino acids. In DNA form, the CDR3 reads TGTGCCAGCAGTCGAATAGCGGGAGGGTCGGATACGCAGTATTTT. This translates into CASSRIAGGSDTQYF.

V is TRBV5-6 and J is TRBJ2-7, with a possible D match to TRBD2 (6 bases). Trimming left V 5 bases short and J 3 bases short, with 12 bases between. CDR3 size: 13 residues. Germline CDR1 reads SGHDT; CDR2 reads YYEEEE. The CDR3 coding sequence is TGTGCCAGCAGTGTGGAGGGAGGCTACGAGCAGTACTTC. It specifies CASSVEGGYEQYF.

Note on this clone: This sample also contains other DNA sequences that code for the same CDR3. The V call is TRBV7-3, the J call TRBJ2-3; D is perhaps TRBD2 (6 bases). CDR1 is SGHTA, CDR2 FQGTGA, per germline. The CDR3 extends over 13 amino acids. Trimming pared 3 bases from V and 6 bases from J, leaving 10 bases between. In DNA form, the CDR3 reads TGTGCCAGCAGCTTCCAGGGAGGTGATACGCAGTATTTT. This encodes CASSFQGGDTQYF.

The genes are TRBV4-2 and TRBJ1-2; D is unresolved. In germline, CDR1 is LGHNA, CDR2 YNFKEQ. Deletions cut 1 base from V and 1 base from J, with 10 bases between. CDR3 length equals 15 residues. The CDR3 is CASSQGLGDNYGYTF. The DNA for the CDR3 is TGTGCCAGCAGCCAAGGCCTCGGAGATAACTATGGCTACACCTTC.

The chain combines TRBV4-3 with TRBJ1-1; D ambiguous. Trimming took 0 bases from V and 4 from J, leaving 15 bases between them. The CDR3 runs to 16 residues. Germline CDR1 and CDR2: LGHNA and YSLEER. Written as DNA, the CDR3 is TGCGCCAGCAGCCAAGAGAGAAGGGAGGCAAGCACTGAAGCTTTCTTT. This gives the protein CASSQERREASTEAFF.

V and J are TRBV19 and TRBJ2-1; 11 bases are shared with TRBD2. Germline CDR1 is LNHDA and CDR2 is SQIVND (reference sequence). The CDR3 loop spans 15 amino acids. Trimming removed 5 bases from V and 7 bases from J; junction bases left unmatched: 7. CDR3: CASSPIAGGWNEQFF. For the CDR3, the DNA is TGTGCCAGTAGTCCTATAGCGGGAGGGTGGAATGAGCAGTTCTTC.

V is TRBV19 and J is TRBJ1-1, with D tentatively TRBD1 (5 bases). CDR1 and CDR2 from the germline V gene are LNHDA and SQIVND (reference sequence). CDR3 length: 13 residues. The V end was cut by 3 bases, the J end by 3 bases, with 8 bases between. CDR3 sequence: CASSMSRDTEAFF. The CDR3 DNA is TGTGCCAGTAGTATGAGCAGGGACACTGAAGCTTTCTTT.

This clone was counted only a few times. The rearrangement uses TRBV7-2 and TRBJ2-7; TRBD2 might be the D (5 bases). This CDR3 spans 15 amino acids. Germline CDR1 is SGHTA and CDR2 is FQGNSA. Trimming pared 5 bases from V and 2 bases from J, leaving 16 bases between. The CDR3 nucleotides read TGTGCCAGCAGCCTACGTGAGACGGGGACCTACGAGCAGTACTTC. This translates into CASSLRETGTYEQYF.